Each of the 30 T cell receptor beta chains below was sequenced from the same sample in a study of T cells in Graves' hyperthyroidism and ophthalmopathy. What was amplified from RNA transcripts were TCR beta CDR3 regions. The HTBI primer set drove a first-round RT-PCR of the TCR CDR3. Each CDR3 protein is one row after TCRdb ran MiXCR on the multiplex PCR reads. Seen here are approximately 640,000 distinct CDR3 sequences, around a sixth observed once, and the top ten hold around 15%. Source material: blood. The source is a man in his fifties with Graves' hyperthyroidism.

CDR3 region: CASSPPTGNEQFF. CDR3 bases: TGTGCCAGCTCACCGCCGACCGGCAATGAGCAGTTCTTC. J is TRBJ2-1 and V is TRBV18; D gene unclear. With 3 bases removed from V and 6 bases from J, the gap between germline ends came to 9 bases. The germline CDR1 and CDR2 sequences are KGHSH and LQKENI. The CDR3 sequence is 13 residues long.

This clonotype was detected a few times. The CDR3 protein is CASSMGHPYEQYF. The CDR3 DNA sequence: TGCGCCAGCAGCATGGGACACCCCTACGAGCAGTACTTC. The J gene is TRBJ2-7, the V gene TRBV5-1, with D maybe TRBD1 (6 bases). Germline V CDR1 and CDR2: SGHRS, YFSETQ. The germline V and J ends were trimmed by 4 bases and 2 bases, with 10 bases remaining between them. This CDR3 has 13 amino acids.

In this sample, this clonotype turned up a few times. The genes are TRBV20-1 and TRBJ2-1; possibly TRBD2 for D (6 bases). CDR1 is DFQATT, CDR2 SNEGSKA, per germline (reference sequence). The V end was cut by 1 base, the J end by 0 bases, with 16 bases between. The CDR3 runs 17 residues. Written as DNA, the CDR3 is TGCAGTGCTAGAGCGGGACTGGTTCGGAGCTCCTACAATGAGCAGTTCTTC. Translation gives CSARAGLVRSSYNEQFF.

This clonotype occurred many times. The chain links TRBV27 to TRBJ2-7; weak D call: TRBD2 (5 bases). This CDR3 comprises 12 residues. The V gene lost 8 bases and the J gene lost 6 bases, with 14 bases spanning the gap. Germline-derived CDR1 and CDR2 are MNHEY and SMNVEV (reference sequence). CDR3 loop: CASGGFKGEQYF. CDR3 DNA sequence: TGTGCCAGCGGCGGGTTCAAGGGCGAGCAGTACTTC.

This clonotype was counted between two and nine times. V usage is TRBV6-1 and J usage is TRBJ2-3; TRBD2 might be the D (5 bases). Germline V gene data show CDR1 as MNHNS and CDR2 as SASEGT. The CDR3 spans 16 residues. The V and J ends lost 8 bases and 0 bases respectively, with 18 bases between them. This CDR3 is CASSHSRGTSTDTQYF. The CDR3 DNA follows: TGTGCCAGCTCCCACTCTCGGGGAACAAGCACAGATACGCAGTATTTT.

In its sample, this clonotype was seen many times. The rearrangement uses TRBV2 and TRBJ2-1; 10 bases are a match to TRBD2. CDR3 length: 15 residues. Per germline, CDR1 SNHLY and CDR2 FYNNEI. With V trimmed by 4 bases and J by 4 bases, 4 bases remained unmatched. The CDR3 coding sequence is TGTGCCAGCAGTGTCAGCGGGAGGGGGTACAATGAGCAGTTCTTC. It is translated as CASSVSGRGYNEQFF.

Regarding this clonotype: This could be a read error, since a much larger clone is one nucleotide away. The chain employs TRBV2 and TRBJ2-1; 8 positions match TRBD2. In germline, CDR1 is SNHLY, CDR2 FYNNEI. With 6 bases clipped from V and 4 bases from J, the junction kept 11 bases outside the gene matches. The CDR3 has 16 residues. The CDR3 sequence: CASRRRISGMYNEQFF. DNA of the CDR3: TGTGCCAGCAGGAGGCGGATTAGCGGGATGTACAATGAGCAGTTCTTC.

There are many counts of this clonotype. The chain has TRBV28 and TRBJ2-1; 8 bases agree with TRBD2. The CDR3 has 17 residues. Germline CDR1 is MDHEN and CDR2 is SYDVKM. V was clipped by 2 bases and J by 6 bases; unmatched bases: 12. The CDR3 DNA follows: TGTGCCAGCAGTTTACCCCTAGGGGCGGGAGGAATCAATGAGCAGTTCTTC. Protein product: CASSLPLGAGGINEQFF.

For this clonotype: A much bigger clone sits one base away, suggesting this may be a read error. The rearrangement links TRBV10-1 to TRBJ2-3, with 12 bases lining up with TRBD2. The germline V gene has CDR1 WNHNN and CDR2 SYGVQD (reference sequence). The CDR3 is 18 residues long. Trimming removed 0 bases from V and 4 bases from J; junction bases left unmatched: 8. DNA of the CDR3: TGCGCCAGCAGTGAGTCGATGCTAGCGGGAGGGCCTGCAGATACGCAGTATTTT. Protein product: CASSESMLAGGPADTQYF.

This clonotype has a count of ten or more. V is TRBV6-1 and J is TRBJ2-1, with 11 bases identical to TRBD2. The CDR3 is made up of 19 amino acids. V dropped 5 bases and J dropped 7; count of bases not matched to a gene: 19. The germline V gene encodes CDR1 MNHNS and CDR2 SASEGT. CDR3 region: CASSPKGGPSGRILNEQFF. In DNA form, the CDR3 reads TGTGCCAGCAGTCCCAAGGGGGGGCCTAGCGGGAGGATACTAAATGAGCAGTTCTTC.

This clonotype was seen many times. This sequence joins TRBV18 and TRBJ1-2; the D gene is possibly TRBD1 (5 bases). The CDR3 runs 14 residues. Per germline, CDR1 KGHSH and CDR2 LQKENI. V was pared by 3 bases and J by 8 bases, with 16 bases between. This CDR3 reads CASSPGTDTGGYTF. DNA of the CDR3: TGTGCCAGCTCACCGGGGACGGATACCGGGGGCTACACCTTC.

The V call is TRBV7-3, the J call TRBJ2-3; TRBD2 matches at 15 bases. Trimming removed 3 bases from V and 6 bases from J; junction bases left unmatched: 4. The CDR3 loop spans 16 amino acids. In germline, CDR1 is SGHTA, CDR2 FQGTGA. CDR3 DNA sequence: TGTGCCAGCAGCTTCACCGGGACTAGCGGGAGGGATACGCAGTATTTT. It translates to CASSFTGTSGRDTQYF.

This clonotype has ten or more counts. This chain links TRBV28 with TRBJ2-1, with TRBD2 matching 11 bases. This CDR3 is 15 amino acids long. Per germline, CDR1 MDHEN and CDR2 SYDVKM. V shed 6 bases, J shed 5 bases, and the junction held 6 bases outside the gene matches. The CDR3 DNA reads as TGTGCCAGCAGATCTCCGGGACTAGCGGACAATGAGCAGTTCTTC. Translation: CASRSPGLADNEQFF.

Ten or more counts support this clonotype. The chain uses TRBV28 and TRBJ2-5, with TRBD2 matching 13 bases. The ends lost 3 bases at V and 0 bases at J; junction bases unmatched: 7. This CDR3 is 18 amino acids long. Germline V CDR1 and CDR2: MDHEN, SYDVKM. CDR3 loop: CASSFSLAGGSYQETQYF. The CDR3 DNA is TGTGCCAGCAGTTTTTCACTAGCGGGAGGGTCGTACCAAGAGACCCAGTACTTC.

This clonotype was counted between two and nine times. This sequence joins TRBV5-1 and TRBJ1-1; no reliable D call. With 0 bases removed from V and 2 bases from J, the gap between germline ends came to 14 bases. The germline gives CDR1 SGHRS, CDR2 YFSETQ. The CDR3 runs to 16 residues. The CDR3 region has the DNA TGCGCCAGCAGCTTGGTACCGACCGGGCCAAACACTGAAGCTTTCTTT. It encodes CASSLVPTGPNTEAFF.

This clonotype came up many times. The chain is built from TRBV27 and TRBJ2-7, with TRBD1 matching 7 bases. With 4 bases clipped from V and 7 bases from J, the junction kept 22 bases outside the gene matches. Germline V CDR1 and CDR2: MNHEY, SMNVEV (reference sequence). The CDR3 sequence is 18 residues long. As DNA, the CDR3 is TGTGCCAGCAGTTATCAAATAAACCCGGGACAGAACCCTATGGAGCAGTACTTC. Protein: CASSYQINPGQNPMEQYF.

The J gene is TRBJ1-4, the V gene TRBV19; 7 bases map to TRBD1. The V segment lost 3 bases and the J segment 5 bases; nucleotides outside the gene matches: 6. Germline V gives CDR1 LNHDA, CDR2 SQIVND (reference sequence). CDR3 length: 15 amino acids. CDR3: CASSIRDSLNEKLFF. As DNA, the CDR3 is TGTGCCAGTAGTATTCGGGACAGCCTCAATGAAAAACTGTTTTTT.

The gene calls are TRBV12-3 or TRBV12-4 and TRBJ1-1; tentative D call: TRBD1 (5 bases). The germline V and J ends were trimmed by 6 bases and 7 bases, with 12 bases remaining between them. CDR3 length equals 12 residues. CDR3 in amino acids: CASSPTTVEAFF. Here the CDR3 DNA reads TGTGCCAGCAGCCCCACGACAGTTGAAGCTTTCTTT.

Concerning this clonotype: A much larger clone lies a single base off, so this may be a read error. The genes are TRBV28 and TRBJ2-7; D perhaps matches TRBD1 (5 bases). V shed 2 bases and J shed 2 bases, with 16 bases lying between them. Germline CDR1 reads MDHEN; CDR2 reads SYDVKM. The length of the CDR3 is 16 residues. CDR3 region: CASSLLRQIPPYEQYF. CDR3 sequence (DNA): TGTGCCAGCAGTTTACTACGACAGATCCCTCCCTACGAGCAGTACTTC. Full variable domain (outside the CDR3, taken from reference TRBV28 and TRBJ2-7): DVKVTQSSRYLVKRTGEKVFLECVQDMDHENMFWYRQDPGLGLRLIYFSYDVKMKEKGDIPEGYSVSREKKERFSLILESASTNQTSMYLCASSLLRQIPPYEQYFGPGTRLTVT.

A few counts support this clonotype. The gene calls are TRBV7-2 and TRBJ1-1, with 7 bases aligning to TRBD1. The length of the CDR3 is 14 residues. The trim removed 4 bases at V and 4 bases at J, leaving 6 bases unmatched. CDR1 is SGHTA and CDR2 is FQGNSA in the germline V gene. The CDR3: CASSSLNRGTEAFF. CDR3 DNA sequence: TGTGCCAGCAGCTCCTTAAACAGGGGCACTGAAGCTTTCTTT.

The chain carries TRBV30 and TRBJ2-7; D not certain. This CDR3 spans 12 amino acids. V was trimmed by 0 bases and J by 4 bases, leaving 7 bases between them. Per germline, CDR1 GTSNPN and CDR2 SVGIG (reference sequence). CDR3 DNA sequence: TGTGCCTGGAGTGTCAAGGGTTACGAGCAGTACTTC. Its translation: CAWSVKGYEQYF.

This clonotype has at least ten counts. The genes are TRBV28 and TRBJ2-1; D not certain. Trimming left V 9 bases short and J 4 bases short, with 13 bases between. The germline V gene encodes CDR1 MDHEN and CDR2 SYDVKM. The CDR3 has 13 amino acids. CDR3 amino acids: CASTRTQYNEQFF. DNA for the CDR3: TGTGCCAGTACCAGGACCCAGTACAATGAGCAGTTCTTC.

The sample holds a few counts of this clonotype. A much larger clone sits a single nucleotide away, making a read error possible. The gene calls are TRBV11-2 and TRBJ2-3; 8 bases are shared with TRBD2. Losses at the gene ends were 4 bases for V and 1 base for J; bases not matched to a gene: 7. Looked up from germline, CDR1 is SGHAT and CDR2 is FQNNGV. The CDR3 totals 16 residues. CDR3 DNA: TGTGCCAGCAGCTCCCACGAGCGGGGGCGCACAGATACGCAGTATTTT. The encoded protein is CASSSHERGRTDTQYF.

This clonotype was seen many times. The chain is built from TRBV28 and TRBJ1-5, with D possibly matching TRBD1 (5 bases). The V gene's germline CDR1 is MDHEN and CDR2 SYDVKM. The CDR3 consists of 15 residues. Trimming left V 5 bases short and J 2 bases short, with 13 bases between. The DNA of the CDR3 is TGTGCCAGCAGTCCCTTGGACACGGGCAATCAGCCCCAGCATTTT. Protein: CASSPLDTGNQPQHF.

This clonotype was seen many times. The chain couples TRBV30 to TRBJ1-2; tentatively, D is TRBD1 (6 bases). The V end lost 1 base, the J end lost 8 bases, and 11 bases lay between the germline ends. Germline assignment: CDR1 GTSNPN and CDR2 SVGIG (reference sequence). There are 12 residues in the CDR3. CDR3 DNA: TGTGCCTGGAGTGGGACAGTCGAGGGCTACACCTTC. Residues: CAWSGTVEGYTF.

The J gene is TRBJ1-3, the V gene TRBV29-1; 8 nucleotides line up with TRBD1. The CDR3 has 13 amino acids. With 6 bases clipped from V and 6 bases from J, the junction kept 7 bases outside the gene matches. Germline CDR1 SQVTM, CDR2 ANQGSEA. The CDR3 spells CSVGGQDVNTIYF. CDR3 bases: TGCAGCGTCGGGGGACAGGATGTAAACACCATATATTTT.

This clonotype was seen at least ten times. The V call is TRBV7-9, the J call TRBJ2-7; TRBD1 aligns across 10 bases. This CDR3 contains 16 residues. The V gene's germline CDR1 is SEHNR and CDR2 FQNEAQ (reference sequence). Trimming removed 5 bases from V and 6 bases from J; junction bases left unmatched: 13. CDR3 protein: CASSDRSGQGPLEQYF. The DNA for the CDR3 is TGTGCCAGCAGCGATAGGTCGGGACAGGGGCCACTCGAGCAGTACTTC. The full variable domain, in which reference TRBV7-9 and TRBJ2-7 provide the parts outside the CDR3, is DTGVSQNPRHKITKRGQNVTFRCDPISEHNRLYWYRQTLGQGPEFLTYFQNEAQLEKSRLLSDRFSAERPKGSFSTLEIQRTEQGDSAMYLCASSDRSGQGPLEQYFGPGTRLTVT.

V gene TRBV9 combines with J gene TRBJ2-1; D may be TRBD2 (6 bases). Germline V CDR1 and CDR2: SGDLS, YYNGEE. V was pared by 3 bases and J by 3 bases, with 7 bases between. The CDR3 spans 13 residues. CDR3 nucleotides: TGTGCCAGCAGCGAGGACTACTACAATGAGCAGTTCTTC. Its protein product is CASSEDYYNEQFF.

This chain links TRBV9 with TRBJ1-6; D unclear. Between the trimmed V and J ends, which lost 0 bases and 6 bases, there was a span of 4 bases. The CDR3 totals 13 residues. CDR1 SGDLS and CDR2 YYNGEE come from the germline V gene. The CDR3 is CASSVVVNSPLHF. The DNA for the CDR3 is TGTGCCAGCAGCGTAGTTGTTAATTCACCCCTCCACTTT.

The table lists this clonotype with a few counts. The chain uses TRBV6-2 or TRBV6-3 and TRBJ1-4, with 7 bases matching TRBD1. Germline values: CDR1 MNHEY, CDR2 SVGEGT. The J segment lost 6 bases and the V segment lost 5 bases, leaving 12 bases of the junction unmatched. The CDR3 is 16 residues long. The CDR3 spells CASSPVKTGVYEKLFF. For the CDR3, the DNA is TGTGCCAGCAGTCCTGTAAAAACAGGGGTCTATGAAAAACTGTTTTTT.